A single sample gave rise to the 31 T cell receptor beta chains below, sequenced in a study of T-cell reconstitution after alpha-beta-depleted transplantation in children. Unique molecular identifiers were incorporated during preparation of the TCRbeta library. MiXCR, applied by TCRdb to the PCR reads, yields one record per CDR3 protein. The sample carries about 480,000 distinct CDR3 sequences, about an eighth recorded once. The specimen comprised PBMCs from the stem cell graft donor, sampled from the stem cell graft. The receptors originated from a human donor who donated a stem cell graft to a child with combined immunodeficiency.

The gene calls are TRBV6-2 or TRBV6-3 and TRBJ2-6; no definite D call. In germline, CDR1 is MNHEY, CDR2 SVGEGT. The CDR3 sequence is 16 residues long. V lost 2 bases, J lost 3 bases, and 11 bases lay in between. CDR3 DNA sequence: TGTGCCAGCAGTTACCGAGGTTTAGGTGGGGCCAACGTCCTGACTTTC. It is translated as CASSYRGLGGANVLTF.

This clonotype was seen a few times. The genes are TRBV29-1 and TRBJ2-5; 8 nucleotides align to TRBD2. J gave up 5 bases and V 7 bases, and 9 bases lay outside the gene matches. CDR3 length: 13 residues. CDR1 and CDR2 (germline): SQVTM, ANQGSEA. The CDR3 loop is CSATRGGLETQYF. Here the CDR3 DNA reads TGCAGCGCGACCCGGGGGGGTCTGGAGACCCAGTACTTC.

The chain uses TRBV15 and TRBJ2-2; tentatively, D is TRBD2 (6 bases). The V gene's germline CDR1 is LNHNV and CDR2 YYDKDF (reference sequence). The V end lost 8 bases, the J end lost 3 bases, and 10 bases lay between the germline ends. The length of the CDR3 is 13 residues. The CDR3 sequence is CATQGLYTGELFF. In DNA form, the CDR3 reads TGTGCCACCCAAGGACTATACACCGGGGAGCTGTTTTTT.

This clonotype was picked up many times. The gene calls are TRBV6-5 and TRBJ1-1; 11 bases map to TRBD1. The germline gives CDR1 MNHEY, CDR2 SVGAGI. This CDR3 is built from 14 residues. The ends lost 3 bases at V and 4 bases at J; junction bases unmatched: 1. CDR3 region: CASSYGTGGTEAFF. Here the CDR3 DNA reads TGTGCCAGCAGTTATGGGACAGGGGGCACTGAAGCTTTCTTT.

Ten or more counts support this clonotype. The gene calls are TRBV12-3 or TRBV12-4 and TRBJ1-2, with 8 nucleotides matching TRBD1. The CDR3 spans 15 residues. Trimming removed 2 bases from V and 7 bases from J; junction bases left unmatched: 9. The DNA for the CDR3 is TGTGCCAGCAGTTTATCCGGGACAGGAATTGGTGGCTACACCTTC. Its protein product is CASSLSGTGIGGYTF.

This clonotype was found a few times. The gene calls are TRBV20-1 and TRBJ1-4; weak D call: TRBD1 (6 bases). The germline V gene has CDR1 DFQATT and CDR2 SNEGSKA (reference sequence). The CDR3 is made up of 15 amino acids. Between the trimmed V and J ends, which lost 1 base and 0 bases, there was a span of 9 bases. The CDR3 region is CSARVGGATNEKLFF. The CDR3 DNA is TGCAGTGCTAGAGTAGGGGGAGCAACTAATGAAAAACTGTTTTTT.

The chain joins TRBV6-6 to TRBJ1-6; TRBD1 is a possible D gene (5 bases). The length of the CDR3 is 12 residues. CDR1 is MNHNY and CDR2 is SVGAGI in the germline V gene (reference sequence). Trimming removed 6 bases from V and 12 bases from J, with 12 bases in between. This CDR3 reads CASSPAGGPLHF. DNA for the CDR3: TGTGCCAGCAGCCCGGCCGGGGGACCCCTCCACTTT.

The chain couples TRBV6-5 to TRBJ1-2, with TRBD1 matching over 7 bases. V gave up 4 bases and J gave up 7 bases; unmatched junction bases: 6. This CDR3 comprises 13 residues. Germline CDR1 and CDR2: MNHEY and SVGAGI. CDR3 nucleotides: TGTGCCAGCAGTTCCGGACAGGCGAGTGGCTACACCTTC. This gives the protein CASSSGQASGYTF.

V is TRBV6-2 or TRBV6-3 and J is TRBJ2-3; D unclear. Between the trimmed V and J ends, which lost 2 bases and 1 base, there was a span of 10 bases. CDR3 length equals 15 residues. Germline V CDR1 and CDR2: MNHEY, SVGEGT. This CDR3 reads CASSYDPSGTDTQYF. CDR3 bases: TGTGCCAGCAGTTACGACCCGTCAGGCACAGATACGCAGTATTTT.

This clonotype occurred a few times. CDR3 nucleotides: TGTGCCAGCAGTCCGGGCAGCGCTGGTGACACCGGGGAGCTGTTTTTT. Amino acids: CASSPGSAGDTGELFF. V and J are TRBV7-9 and TRBJ2-2; the D is unclear. The V end lost 6 bases, the J end lost 3 bases, and 17 bases lay between the germline ends. The CDR3 has 16 amino acids. CDR1 and CDR2 from the germline V gene are SEHNR and FQNEAQ (reference sequence).

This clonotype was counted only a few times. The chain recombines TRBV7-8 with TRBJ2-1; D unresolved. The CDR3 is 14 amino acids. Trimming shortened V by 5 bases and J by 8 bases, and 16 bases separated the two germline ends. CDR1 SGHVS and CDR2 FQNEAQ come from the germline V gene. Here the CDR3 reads CASSLDGPWDEQFF. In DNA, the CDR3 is TGTGCCAGCAGCCTCGATGGGCCTTGGGATGAGCAGTTCTTC.

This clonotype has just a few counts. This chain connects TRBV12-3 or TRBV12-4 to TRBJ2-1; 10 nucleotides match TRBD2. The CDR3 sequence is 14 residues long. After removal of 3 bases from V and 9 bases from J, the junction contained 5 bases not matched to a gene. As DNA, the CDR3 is TGTGCCAGCAGTTTCCTAGCGGGAGTGGGTGAGCAGTTCTTC. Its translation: CASSFLAGVGEQFF.

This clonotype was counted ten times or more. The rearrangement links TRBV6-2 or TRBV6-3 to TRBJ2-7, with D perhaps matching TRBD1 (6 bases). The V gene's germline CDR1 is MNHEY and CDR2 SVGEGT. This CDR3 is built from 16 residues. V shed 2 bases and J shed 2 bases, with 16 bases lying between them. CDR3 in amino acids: CASSYGRGSTAYEQYF. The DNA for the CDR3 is TGTGCCAGCAGTTACGGCAGGGGTAGCACGGCCTACGAGCAGTACTTC.

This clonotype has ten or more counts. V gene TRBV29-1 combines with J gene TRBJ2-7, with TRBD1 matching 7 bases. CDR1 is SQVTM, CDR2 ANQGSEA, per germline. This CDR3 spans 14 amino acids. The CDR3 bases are TGCAGTGACTCCCGGGACAGAGTGTACTACGAGCAGTACTTC. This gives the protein CSDSRDRVYYEQYF.

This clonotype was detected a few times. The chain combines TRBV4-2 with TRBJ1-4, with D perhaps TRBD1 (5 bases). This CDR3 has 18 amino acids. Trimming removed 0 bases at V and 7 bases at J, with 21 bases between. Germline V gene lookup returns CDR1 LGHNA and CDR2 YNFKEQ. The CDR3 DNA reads TGTGCCAGCAGCCAAGAATGGGCGCAGGGAAGGGGAGGTGAAAAACTGTTTTTT. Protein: CASSQEWAQGRGGEKLFF.

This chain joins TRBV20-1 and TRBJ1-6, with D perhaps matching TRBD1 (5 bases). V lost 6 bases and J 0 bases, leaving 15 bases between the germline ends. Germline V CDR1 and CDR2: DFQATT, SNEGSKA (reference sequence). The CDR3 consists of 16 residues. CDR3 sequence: CSANTRGSSYNSPLHF. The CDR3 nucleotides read TGCAGTGCCAACACACGGGGGAGCTCCTATAATTCACCCCTCCACTTT.

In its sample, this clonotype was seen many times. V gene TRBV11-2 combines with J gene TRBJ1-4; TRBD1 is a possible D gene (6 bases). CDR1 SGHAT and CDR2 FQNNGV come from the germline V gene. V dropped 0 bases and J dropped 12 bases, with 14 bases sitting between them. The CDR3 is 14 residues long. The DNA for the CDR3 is TGTGCCAGCAGCTTAGATCTAATATCAGGGGAACTGTTTTTT. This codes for CASSLDLISGELFF. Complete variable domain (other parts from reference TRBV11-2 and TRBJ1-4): EAGVAQSPRYKIIEKRQSVAFWCNPISGHATLYWYQQILGQGPKLLIQFQNNGVVDDSQLPKDRFSAERLKGVDSTLKIQPAKLEDSAVYLCASSLDLISGELFFGSGTQLSVL.

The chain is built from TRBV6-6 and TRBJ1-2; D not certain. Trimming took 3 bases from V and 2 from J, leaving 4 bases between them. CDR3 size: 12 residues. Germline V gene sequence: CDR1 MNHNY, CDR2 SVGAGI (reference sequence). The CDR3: CASSYGNYGYTF. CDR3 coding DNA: TGTGCCAGCAGTTATGGAAACTATGGCTACACCTTC.

For the CDR3, the DNA is TGTGCCAGCAGCGCGGAGTTGGGACTAGACACTGAAGCTTTCTTT. This gives the protein CASSAELGLDTEAFF. The rearrangement uses TRBV7-8 and TRBJ1-1; possibly TRBD1 for D (5 bases). In germline, CDR1 is SGHVS, CDR2 FQNEAQ. The CDR3 totals 15 residues. V dropped 5 bases and J dropped 3 bases, with 16 bases sitting between them.

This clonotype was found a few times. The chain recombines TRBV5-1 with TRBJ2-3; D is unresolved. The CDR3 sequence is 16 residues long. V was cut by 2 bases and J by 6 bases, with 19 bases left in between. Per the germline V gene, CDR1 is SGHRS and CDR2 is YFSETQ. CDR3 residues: CASSFRTAIPSDTQYF. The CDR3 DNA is TGCGCCAGCAGCTTCCGAACCGCCATCCCCTCGGATACGCAGTATTTT.

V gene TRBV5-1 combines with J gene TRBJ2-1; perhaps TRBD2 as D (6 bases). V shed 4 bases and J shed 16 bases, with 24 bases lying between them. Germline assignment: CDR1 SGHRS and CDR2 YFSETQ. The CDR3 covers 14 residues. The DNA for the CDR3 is TGCGCCAGCAGCCCAACCGGGACTGGCTACTTGGGATTCTTC. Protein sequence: CASSPTGTGYLGFF.

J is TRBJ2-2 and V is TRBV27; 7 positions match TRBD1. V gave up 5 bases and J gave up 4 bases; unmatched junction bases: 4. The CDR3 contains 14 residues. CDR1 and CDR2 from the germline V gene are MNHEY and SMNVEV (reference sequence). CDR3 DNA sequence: TGTGCCAGCAGTCACAGGGGTAGCACCGGGGAGCTGTTTTTT. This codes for CASSHRGSTGELFF.

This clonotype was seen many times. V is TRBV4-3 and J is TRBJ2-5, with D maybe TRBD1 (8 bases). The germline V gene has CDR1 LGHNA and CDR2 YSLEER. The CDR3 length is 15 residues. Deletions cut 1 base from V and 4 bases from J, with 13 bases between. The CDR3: CASSQATGEGETQYF. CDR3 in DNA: TGCGCCAGCAGCCAAGCGACAGGGGAGGGAGAGACCCAGTACTTC.

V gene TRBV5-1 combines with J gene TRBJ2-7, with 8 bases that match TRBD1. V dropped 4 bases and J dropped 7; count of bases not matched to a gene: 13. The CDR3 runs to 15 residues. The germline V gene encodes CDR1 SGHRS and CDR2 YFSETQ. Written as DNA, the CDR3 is TGCGCCAGCAGCCCCCACCCCGGACAGGGTGGGGAGCAGTACTTC. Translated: CASSPHPGQGGEQYF.

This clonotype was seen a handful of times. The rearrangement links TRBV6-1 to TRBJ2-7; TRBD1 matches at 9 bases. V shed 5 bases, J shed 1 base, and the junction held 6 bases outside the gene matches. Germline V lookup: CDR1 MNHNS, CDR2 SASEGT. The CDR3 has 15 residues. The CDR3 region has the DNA TGTGCCAGCAGTATGGGGACAGGGAAATCCTACGAGCAGTACTTC. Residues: CASSMGTGKSYEQYF.

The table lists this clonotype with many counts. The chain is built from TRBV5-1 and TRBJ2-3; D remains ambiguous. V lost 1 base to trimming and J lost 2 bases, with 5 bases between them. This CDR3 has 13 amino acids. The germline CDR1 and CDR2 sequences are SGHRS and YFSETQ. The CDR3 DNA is TGCGCCAGCAGCTTGTGGTTCACAGATACGCAGTATTTT. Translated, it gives CASSLWFTDTQYF.

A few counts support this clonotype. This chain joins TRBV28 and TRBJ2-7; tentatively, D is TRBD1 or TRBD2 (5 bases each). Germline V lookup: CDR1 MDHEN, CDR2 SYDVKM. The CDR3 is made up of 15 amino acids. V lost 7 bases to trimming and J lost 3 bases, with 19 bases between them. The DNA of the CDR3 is TGTGCCAGCATCCAAGGTGGGGGAGAAGGCTACGAGCAGTACTTC. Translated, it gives CASIQGGGEGYEQYF. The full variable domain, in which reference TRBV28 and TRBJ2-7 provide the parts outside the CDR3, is DVKVTQSSRYLVKRTGEKVFLECVQDMDHENMFWYRQDPGLGLRLIYFSYDVKMKEKGDIPEGYSVSREKKERFSLILESASTNQTSMYLCASIQGGGEGYEQYFGPGTRLTVT.

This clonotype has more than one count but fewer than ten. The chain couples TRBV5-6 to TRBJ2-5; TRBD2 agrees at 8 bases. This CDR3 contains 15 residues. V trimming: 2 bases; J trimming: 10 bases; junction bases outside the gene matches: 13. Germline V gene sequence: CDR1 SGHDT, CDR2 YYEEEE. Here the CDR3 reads CASSFETSAHLSQYF. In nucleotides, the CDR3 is TGTGCCAGCAGCTTTGAGACTAGCGCACATTTGAGCCAGTACTTC.

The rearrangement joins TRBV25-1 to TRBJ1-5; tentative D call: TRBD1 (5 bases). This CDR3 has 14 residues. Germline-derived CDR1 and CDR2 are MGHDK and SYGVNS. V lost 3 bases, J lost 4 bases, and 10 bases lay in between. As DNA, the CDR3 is TGTGCCAGCAGTGATTCAGGGTCGAATCAGCCCCAGCATTTT. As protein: CASSDSGSNQPQHF.

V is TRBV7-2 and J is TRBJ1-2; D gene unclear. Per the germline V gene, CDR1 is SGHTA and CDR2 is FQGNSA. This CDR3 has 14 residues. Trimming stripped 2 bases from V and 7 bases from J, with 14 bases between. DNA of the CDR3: TGTGCCAGCAGCTTAACCCCCTCACCGGGTGGCTACACCTTC. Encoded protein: CASSLTPSPGGYTF. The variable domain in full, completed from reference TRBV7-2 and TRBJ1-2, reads GAGVSQSPSNKVTEKGKDVELRCDPISGHTALYWYRQSLGQGLEFLIYFQGNSAPDKSGLPSDRFSAERTGGSVSTLTIQRTQQEDSAVYLCASSLTPSPGGYTFGSGTRLTVV.

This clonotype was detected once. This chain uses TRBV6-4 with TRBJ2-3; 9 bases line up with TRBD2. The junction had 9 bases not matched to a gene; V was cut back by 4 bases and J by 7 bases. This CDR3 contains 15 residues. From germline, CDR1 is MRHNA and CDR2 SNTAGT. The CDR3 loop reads CASSVRGGMMNTQYF. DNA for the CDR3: TGTGCCAGCAGTGTGCGGGGGGGTATGATGAATACGCAGTATTTT.